This T cell receptor beta chain was sequenced in a study of cytomegalovirus exposure and HLA in healthy donors. CDR1 is SGHAT and CDR2 is FQNNGV in the germline V gene. CDR3 length: 18 amino acids. V lost 2 bases and J lost 5, with 21 bases in between. This clone was recorded a few times. 60 Vbeta and 13 Jbeta primers were used in PCR. The protocol was immunoSEQ multiplex PCR, while the TCRdb copy is restricted to in-frame clones and leaves out a portion. Of approximately 110,000 clones listed, roughly 80% were seen once; the top ten hold approximately 23%. V usage is TRBV11-2 and J usage is TRBJ1-4, with D possibly TRBD1 on 6 matching bases. The sequenced sample was PBMCs. The source is a man aged 25 to 45 in good health and CMV-seropositive. CDR3 nucleotides: TGTGCCAGCAGCTTATGGGGTCGGGGGGGCGGCGCGAATGAAAAACTGTTTTTT. Amino acid sequence: CASSLWGRGGGANEKLFF.